The 32 T cell receptor beta chains below come from one sample, sequenced in a study of cytotoxic CD8 clonotypes in ibrutinib-treated CLL. The protocol was immunoSEQ multiplex PCR, while the TCRdb copy is restricted to in-frame clones and leaves out a portion. The table lists 160,000 or so clones, about 80% of them singletons. The sample was PBMCs, taken after 12 months of ibrutinib treatment. These receptors all stem from a human donor with chronic lymphocytic leukemia.

This clone showed up just a few times. V gene TRBV7-9 combines with J gene TRBJ2-5; D is perhaps TRBD2 (6 bases). The V gene's germline CDR1 is SEHNR and CDR2 FQNEAQ (reference sequence). The CDR3 length is 14 residues. V was trimmed by 1 base and J by 9 bases, leaving 15 bases between them. The CDR3 loop is CASSLVGDSPSQYF. Here the CDR3 DNA reads TGTGCCAGCAGCTTAGTGGGGGACTCCCCATCCCAGTACTTC. Full variable domain (outside the CDR3, taken from reference TRBV7-9 and TRBJ2-5): DTGVSQNPRHKITKRGQNVTFRCDPISEHNRLYWYRQTLGQGPEFLTYFQNEAQLEKSRLLSDRFSAERPKGSFSTLEIQRTEQGDSAMYLCASSLVGDSPSQYFGPGTRLLVL.

This chain links TRBV18 with TRBJ2-3; D may be TRBD1 or TRBD2 (6 bases each). The CDR3 is made up of 14 amino acids. The germline V gene encodes CDR1 KGHSH and CDR2 LQKENI. Deletions cut 6 bases from V and 1 base from J, with 11 bases between. The CDR3 coding sequence is TGTGCCAGCTCGTCCGGGGGCCGCACAGATACGCAGTATTTT. As protein: CASSSGGRTDTQYF.

The chain combines TRBV28 with TRBJ2-5; a possible D gene is TRBD1 (7 bases). V lost 7 bases and J 5 bases, leaving 23 bases between the germline ends. The germline V gene encodes CDR1 MDHEN and CDR2 SYDVKM. The length of the CDR3 is 16 residues. The CDR3 sequence: CASNSPGGGTRETQYF. The DNA of the CDR3 is TGTGCCAGCAATTCCCCTGGAGGGGGCACGCGGGAGACCCAGTACTTC.

The V call is TRBV4-2, the J call TRBJ2-7; TRBD2 matches at 8 bases. This CDR3 is 16 amino acids long. Germline CDR1 and CDR2: LGHNA and YNFKEQ. The ends lost 0 bases at V and 6 bases at J; junction bases unmatched: 10. The CDR3 DNA sequence: TGTGCCAGCAGCCAAGATGAACGGGGGGGCCCGGGCGAGCAGTACTTC. Translating gives CASSQDERGGPGEQYF.

The rearrangement links TRBV6-5 to TRBJ1-1, with 9 bases fitting TRBD1. Trimming cost V 5 bases and J 9 bases; bases outside gene matches: 4. The CDR3 runs 12 residues. Germline CDR1 and CDR2: MNHEY and SVGAGI. CDR3: CASSPGQGKAFF. The CDR3, as DNA: TGTGCCAGCAGTCCCGGACAGGGGAAAGCTTTCTTT.

The chain joins TRBV7-3 to TRBJ2-3; perhaps TRBD2 as D (5 bases). Trimming removed 1 base from V and 1 base from J, with 12 bases in between. CDR1 and CDR2 from the germline V gene are SGHTA and FQGTGA. The CDR3 runs 16 residues. The CDR3 protein is CASSLRASSRTDTQYF. In nucleotides, the CDR3 is TGTGCCAGCAGCTTAAGGGCTAGCTCTCGCACAGATACGCAGTATTTT.

The chain joins TRBV7-2 to TRBJ2-1; 10 bases align to TRBD1. V lost 5 bases and J lost 8; bases outside the gene matches: 9. Germline V lookup: CDR1 SGHTA, CDR2 FQGNSA. This CDR3 has 15 residues. The CDR3 reads CASSLVGQGTHEQFF. The CDR3 DNA is TGTGCCAGCAGCCTAGTGGGACAGGGGACTCATGAGCAGTTCTTC.

This rearrangement joins TRBV4-3 to TRBJ2-7, with TRBD2 matching 8 bases. This CDR3 comprises 16 residues. With 2 bases clipped from V and 0 bases from J, the junction kept 6 bases outside the gene matches. Germline-derived CDR1 and CDR2 are LGHNA and YSLEER. In nucleotides, the CDR3 is TGCGCCAGCAGCCAAAGGGTAGCGGGAAGCTCCTACGAGCAGTACTTC. Its translation: CASSQRVAGSSYEQYF.

The V and J genes are TRBV19 and TRBJ1-5; the D is unclear. Deletions cut 2 bases from V and 12 bases from J, with 14 bases between. From germline, CDR1 is LNHDA and CDR2 SQIVND (reference sequence). The CDR3 runs 13 residues. The CDR3 DNA follows: TGTGCCAGTAGTATACACAGATTATCTCACCAGCATTTT. Its protein is CASSIHRLSHQHF. The complete variable domain, with remaining parts taken from reference TRBV19 and TRBJ1-5, reads DGGITQSPKYLFRKEGQNVTLSCEQNLNHDAMYWYRQDPGQGLRLIYYSQIVNDFQKGDIAEGYSVSREKKESFPLTVTSAQKNPTAFYLCASSIHRLSHQHFGDGTRLSIL.

The chain links TRBV4-1 to TRBJ2-7; D is undetermined. The CDR3 is 14 amino acids. CDR1 and CDR2 (germline): MGHRA, YSYEKL. The ends were cut back, 3 bases at V and 1 base at J, with 10 bases in the middle. CDR3 DNA: TGCGCCAGCAGCCACTTTGGCAGATCCTACGAGCAGTACTTC. Translation gives CASSHFGRSYEQYF.

V and J are TRBV6-5 and TRBJ2-2, with 11 bases lining up with TRBD1. CDR1 is MNHEY and CDR2 is SVGAGI in the germline V gene. This CDR3 is 15 amino acids long. V shed 5 bases, J shed 4 bases, and the junction held 3 bases outside the gene matches. This CDR3 reads CASSPGTGGTGELFF. The CDR3 DNA reads as TGTGCCAGCAGTCCCGGGACAGGGGGCACCGGGGAGCTGTTTTTT.

The chain carries TRBV7-9 and TRBJ1-1; a possible D gene is TRBD1 (6 bases). The CDR3 length is 12 residues. V was cut by 1 base and J by 8 bases, with 8 bases left in between. Germline V lookup: CDR1 SEHNR, CDR2 FQNEAQ (reference sequence). The CDR3 loop is CASSLVQGEAFF. The CDR3 DNA is TGTGCCAGCAGCTTAGTTCAGGGGGAAGCTTTCTTT.

The rearrangement joins TRBV10-1 to TRBJ2-1, with D hard to call. The CDR3 has 17 residues. Trimming stripped 4 bases from V and 5 bases from J, with 21 bases between. Germline loops: CDR1 WNHNN, CDR2 SYGVQD (reference sequence). Written as DNA, the CDR3 is TGCGCCAGCAGTGTTATCAAGAGGACGGAACCTAACAATGAGCAGTTCTTC. It yields the protein CASSVIKRTEPNNEQFF.

The V and J genes are TRBV5-5 and TRBJ2-1, with D maybe TRBD2 (5 bases). CDR1 is SGHKS and CDR2 is YYEKEE in the germline V gene (reference sequence). CDR3 size: 17 residues. V lost 0 bases to trimming and J lost 4 bases, with 17 bases between them. The CDR3 loop reads CASSLDGGRGLYNEQFF. The CDR3 nucleotides read TGTGCCAGCAGCTTGGATGGTGGGAGAGGGCTTTACAATGAGCAGTTCTTC.

This rearrangement joins TRBV4-1 to TRBJ2-7; possibly TRBD1 for D (6 bases). V lost 1 base to trimming and J lost 6 bases, with 16 bases between them. Germline V lookup: CDR1 MGHRA, CDR2 YSYEKL. This CDR3 is built from 15 residues. The CDR3 sequence is CASSQAQIQGLEQYF. In DNA form, the CDR3 reads TGCGCCAGCAGCCAAGCGCAGATTCAGGGGCTCGAGCAGTACTTC.

This clone was picked up a small number of times. The gene calls are TRBV12-2 and TRBJ1-2; the DNA was not compared with TRBD1, the D call given in the table. TRBV12-2 is a recognized pseudogene. The length of the CDR3 is 15 residues. The CDR3 sequence is CASRPGTLDNYGYTF. CDR3 nucleotide sequence: TGTGCAAGTCGCCCTGGGACATTAGATAACTATGGCTACACCTTC.

The chain uses TRBV7-2 and TRBJ1-1; D possibly corresponds to TRBD1 (6 bases). CDR1 is SGHTA and CDR2 is FQGNSA in the germline V gene. The CDR3 runs 13 residues. Trimming left V 8 bases short and J 2 bases short, with 12 bases between. The CDR3 DNA reads as TGTGCCAGCTTCAACAGGGAAAACACTGAAGCTTTCTTT. Translated, it gives CASFNRENTEAFF.

The chain recombines TRBV5-1 with TRBJ1-2; D perhaps matches TRBD1 (5 bases). Germline values: CDR1 SGHRS, CDR2 YFSETQ. This CDR3 region has 15 residues. V was shortened by 0 bases and J by 3 bases, with 12 bases between the two germline ends. In DNA, the CDR3 is TGCGCCAGCAGCTTGGCTACGGGGGTTGACTATGGCTACACCTTC. Translation: CASSLATGVDYGYTF.

The chain carries TRBV29-1 and TRBJ1-1; possibly TRBD1 for D (6 bases). Trimming removed 4 bases from V and 1 base from J, with 10 bases in between. The CDR3 runs to 13 residues. The germline gives CDR1 SQVTM, CDR2 ANQGSEA. In DNA, the CDR3 is TGCAGCGTTGTTTGGACAGAGAACACTGAAGCTTTCTTT. Its protein product is CSVVWTENTEAFF. The variable domain in full, completed from reference TRBV29-1 and TRBJ1-1, reads SAVISQKPSRDICQRGTSLTIQCQVDSQVTMMFWYRQQPGQSLTLIATANQGSEATYESGFVIDKFPISRPNLTFSTLTVSNMSPEDSSIYLCSVVWTENTEAFFGQGTRLTVV.

This clone was picked up a small number of times. V gene TRBV29-1 combines with J gene TRBJ2-6; unclear D gene. The CDR3 has 13 amino acids. Trimming shortened V by 6 bases and J by 2 bases, and 8 bases separated the two germline ends. Germline CDR1 is SQVTM and CDR2 is ANQGSEA. CDR3 bases: TGCAGCGTCGCGAGCACTGGGGCCAACGTCCTGACTTTC. As protein: CSVASTGANVLTF.

The chain links TRBV28 to TRBJ2-6; 7 nucleotides match TRBD1. This CDR3 has 22 amino acids. Trimming removed 8 bases from V and 0 bases from J; junction bases left unmatched: 25. Germline CDR1 reads MDHEN; CDR2 reads SYDVKM. The CDR3 nucleotides read TGTGCCAGCGACAGGGATAAGGGCCCGATTCTATATATAAGCTCTGGGGCCAACGTCCTGACTTTC. Its translation is CASDRDKGPILYISSGANVLTF.

This clone occurred once. The chain joins TRBV13 to TRBJ2-7, with 9 positions matching TRBD2. J was trimmed by 4 bases and V by 8 bases; bases with no gene match: 9. The CDR3 has 14 amino acids. In germline, CDR1 is PRHDT, CDR2 FYEKMQ (reference sequence). The CDR3 loop reads CASGSGGKVYEQYF. The CDR3 region has the DNA TGTGCCAGCGGTAGCGGGGGCAAGGTATACGAGCAGTACTTC.

This chain links TRBV18 with TRBJ2-7; 8 positions match TRBD1. Germline assignment: CDR1 KGHSH and CDR2 LQKENI. The V gene end was trimmed by 6 bases and the J gene end by 7 bases; junction bases not matched to a gene: 5. The CDR3 covers 12 residues. The CDR3 reads CASSHDRGEQYF. In nucleotides, the CDR3 is TGTGCCAGCTCCCACGACAGGGGTGAGCAGTACTTC.

The chain employs TRBV30 and TRBJ1-2; D gene ambiguous. The CDR3 is made up of 13 amino acids. V lost 1 base, J lost 8 bases, and 14 bases lay in between. Germline assignment: CDR1 GTSNPN and CDR2 SVGIG (reference sequence). The CDR3 nucleotides read TGTGCCTGGAGTGGCCGACCTGGGTTGGGCTACACCTTC. The encoded protein is CAWSGRPGLGYTF.

This rearrangement joins TRBV27 to TRBJ2-3, with 11 bases that match TRBD2. This CDR3 spans 14 amino acids. Germline V lookup: CDR1 MNHEY, CDR2 SMNVEV (reference sequence). The ends lost 5 bases at V and 4 bases at J; junction bases unmatched: 2. CDR3 protein: CASSPGLAADTQYF. The CDR3 DNA reads TGTGCCAGCAGTCCGGGACTAGCGGCAGATACGCAGTATTTT.

This chain links TRBV11-1 with TRBJ2-5; D assignment may be TRBD1 or TRBD2 (5 bases each). This CDR3 comprises 13 residues. CDR1 and CDR2 (germline): SGHAT, FQDESV (reference sequence). V was trimmed by 6 bases and J by 1 base, leaving 9 bases between them. CDR3 in amino acids: CASSSGTQETQYF. The DNA for the CDR3 is TGTGCCAGCAGTTCCGGGACCCAAGAGACCCAGTACTTC.

The genes are TRBV28 and TRBJ2-2, with a weak D call TRBD2 (6 bases). The CDR3 is 14 amino acids. Looked up from germline, CDR1 is MDHEN and CDR2 is SYDVKM. V was shortened by 3 bases and J by 5 bases, with 10 bases between the two germline ends. CDR3 sequence reads: CASSFLGGTGELFF. The CDR3 DNA sequence: TGTGCCAGCAGTTTCTTGGGGGGAACCGGGGAGCTGTTTTTT.

The chain joins TRBV6-1 to TRBJ1-2, with TRBD1 matching 9 bases. The CDR3 is 13 amino acids. CDR1 and CDR2 from the germline V gene are MNHNS and SASEGT. V shed 6 bases, J shed 4 bases, and the junction held 3 bases outside the gene matches. The CDR3 loop is CASSQDRGYGYTF. CDR3 sequence (DNA): TGTGCCAGCAGCCAGGACAGGGGCTATGGCTACACCTTC.

In this sample, this clone turned up once. This chain links TRBV7-2 with TRBJ2-3; D is unclear. Germline assignment: CDR1 SGHTA and CDR2 FQGNSA. V lost 2 bases, J lost 1 base, and 7 bases lay in between. The CDR3 sequence is 14 residues long. The CDR3, as DNA: TGTGCCAGCAGCTTACAACAGCGCACAGATACGCAGTATTTT. The encoded protein is CASSLQQRTDTQYF.

The CDR3 DNA is TGTGCCAGCAGCGCTTTACAGGGGCAGGGGGAGCAGTACTTC. Protein: CASSALQGQGEQYF. This chain connects TRBV9 to TRBJ2-7; 7 bases line up with TRBD1. Trimming took 3 bases from V and 7 from J; bases not matched to a gene: 10. Germline V gene sequence: CDR1 SGDLS, CDR2 YYNGEE. This CDR3 is built from 14 residues.

V gene TRBV18 combines with J gene TRBJ2-1; 13 bases line up with TRBD2. V gave up 4 bases and J gave up 0 bases; unmatched junction bases: 9. The V gene's germline CDR1 is KGHSH and CDR2 LQKENI. The CDR3 has 19 amino acids. DNA of the CDR3: TGTGCCAGCTCACTTAGGGGACTAGCGGGACGAGGCTCCTACAATGAGCAGTTCTTC. It specifies CASSLRGLAGRGSYNEQFF.

V and J are TRBV2 and TRBJ1-6; 7 bases are shared with TRBD1. The V gene end was trimmed by 8 bases and the J gene end by 7 bases; junction bases not matched to a gene: 8. The CDR3 has 14 residues. Germline CDR1 is SNHLY and CDR2 is FYNNEI. CDR3 sequence (DNA): TGTGCCAGCGGCCCCCGACAGGGAAATTCACCCCTCCACTTT. Residues: CASGPRQGNSPLHF.